A selection of T cell receptor beta chains follows, all from one sample in a study of blood T cell repertoires in COVID-19. Profiling relied on immunoSEQ multiplex PCR, and the TCRdb table lists in-frame clones only, not all of them. Of 350,000 to 400,000 clones in the sample, 88% were seen once. Specimen: PBMCs or T cells enriched from blood (not recorded which). The receptors stem from a woman aged 18-29 years who had recovered from COVID-19. Each CDR3 is given with its conserved first and last residue. Each record gives: J gene, D gene, clone size, V gene, CDR3 DNA, CDR3 protein. A D gene is named only where the DNA matches it firmly. Clone size is shown for a subset of rows, as once, few, many or a class of expanded clone.

TRBJ1-6,TRBD1,-,TRBV4-1,TGCGCCAGCAGCTTCACCGGGACAGGGGGCGATAATTCACCCCTCCACTTT,CASSFTGTGGDNSPLHF
TRBJ2-7,-,-,TRBV5-1,TGCGCCAGCAGCTTGAGTTTTTCAGGTCCATTCTCCTACGAGCAGTACTTC,CASSLSFSGPFSYEQYF
TRBJ1-1,-,-,TRBV19,TGTGCCAGTAGTACGACAGAGAACACTGAAGCTTTCTTT,CASSTTENTEAFF
TRBJ1-5,TRBD1,-,TRBV19,TGTGCCAGTAGCGACAGGGTCAGCAATCAGCCCCAGCATTTT,CASSDRVSNQPQHF
TRBJ1-1,-,-,TRBV5-1,TGCGCCAGCAGCTCTACCCTTGGAGGACTGAACACTGAAGCTTTCTTT,CASSSTLGGLNTEAFF
TRBJ1-1,-,-,TRBV3-1/TRBV3-2,TGTGCCAGCAGCCAAACGTCTGGACAGACGGTTGAAGCTTTCTTT,CASSQTSGQTVEAFF
TRBJ2-5,TRBD2,few,TRBV6-5,TGTGCCAGCAAACTAGCGGGGGGTCGAGAGACCCAGTACTTC,CASKLAGGRETQYF
TRBJ1-2,-,-,TRBV4-3,TGCGCCAGCAGCCAAGATCGAGAGGGATACTATGGCTACACCTTC,CASSQDREGYYGYTF
TRBJ2-1,TRBD2,-,TRBV3-1/TRBV3-2,TGTGCCAGCAGCCTTAGCGGGTCGTCCTACAATGAGCAGTTCTTC,CASSLSGSSYNEQFF
TRBJ2-7,TRBD1,-,TRBV9,TGTGCCAGCAGCCCCGGACAGGGGGCCTACGAGCAGTACTTC,CASSPGQGAYEQYF
TRBJ1-1,-,-,TRBV5-1,TGCGCCAGCAGTCCTGGACAGTTCGACACTGAAGCTTTCTTT,CASSPGQFDTEAFF
TRBJ2-5,TRBD2,-,TRBV3-1/TRBV3-2,TGTGCCAGCGGGACTCTAGCGGTACAAGAGACCCAGTACTTC,CASGTLAVQETQYF
TRBJ1-1,-,-,TRBV7-9,TGTGCCAGCAGCTTAGCTACTAACACTGAAGCTTTCTTT,CASSLATNTEAFF
TRBJ2-5,-,-,TRBV15,TGTGCCACCAGCAGAGCGAAGCAGGGTCCCAAAGAGACCCAGTACTTC,CATSRAKQGPKETQYF
TRBJ1-1,-,-,TRBV5-5,TGTGCCAGCAGCGCCCCAGGGACTAGGGCTTTCTTT,CASSAPGTRAFF
TRBJ1-5,TRBD1,few,TRBV2,TGTGCCAGCAGAGATGACAGGGGAGGCAATCAGCCCCAGCATTTT,CASRDDRGGNQPQHF
TRBJ2-7,-,-,TRBV3-1/TRBV3-2,TGTGCCAGCAGCCGCGACAGTTACGAGCAGTACTTC,CASSRDSYEQYF
TRBJ1-1,TRBD1,-,TRBV30,TGTGCCTGGCGGACAGGCTTTGAAGCTTTCTTT,CAWRTGFEAFF
TRBJ1-1,TRBD1,-,TRBV11-3,TGTGCCAGCAGCTTAGGGGACAGTGAAGCTTTCTTT,CASSLGDSEAFF
TRBJ1-5,-,-,TRBV19,TGTGCCAGTAGTATGGGGCTGGGGCAGCCCCAGCATTTT,CASSMGLGQPQHF
TRBJ1-2,TRBD1,-,TRBV7-2,TGTGCCAGCAGCCAGGACAGGGTCAATGGTTACACCTTC,CASSQDRVNGYTF
TRBJ1-6,-,-,TRBV5-1,TGCGCCAGCAGCGGAGGACAGCCAGGGTCACCCCTCCACTTT,CASSGGQPGSPLHF
TRBJ1-1,TRBD1,-,TRBV24-1,TGTGCCACCAGTGAGTCGACAGGGAATGAAGCTTTCTTT,CATSESTGNEAFF
TRBJ1-2,-,-,TRBV3-1/TRBV3-2,TGTGCCAGCAGCCAAGGCGGCGATGATGGCTACACCTTC,CASSQGGDDGYTF
TRBJ2-2,TRBD1,-,TRBV15,TGTGCCACCAGCAGAGGGGGGACAGGCTTGAACACCGGGGAGCTGTTTTTT,CATSRGGTGLNTGELFF
TRBJ2-3,-,-,TRBV9,TGTGCCAGCAGCTTTTTATCGACAGGTGCAGATACGCAGTATTTT,CASSFLSTGADTQYF
TRBJ2-3,-,-,TRBV6-4,TGTGCCAGCAGCCCCGAGGGCGTAGGTACGCAGTATTTT,CASSPEGVGTQYF
TRBJ2-5,-,-,TRBV5-4,TGTGCCAGCAGCTTAACCCAGGGCCCGGGCCAAGAGACCCAGTACTTC,CASSLTQGPGQETQYF
TRBJ1-4,-,-,TRBV7-9,TGTGCCAGCAGCCTCTTACGGGACTCGGAAAAACTGTTTTTT,CASSLLRDSEKLFF
TRBJ1-5,TRBD1,once,TRBV28,TGTGCCAGCAGTTTCCCAGGGACAGGCGGACAACCCCAGCATTTT,CASSFPGTGGQPQHF
TRBJ2-1,-,-,TRBV6-5,TGTGCCAGCAGTTACTCCAGGGGCTGGAATGAGCAGTTCTTC,CASSYSRGWNEQFF
TRBJ2-7,-,-,TRBV27,TGTGCCAGCAGTTTCTCAGGCCCCCCGTACCCCTACGAGCAGTACTTC,CASSFSGPPYPYEQYF
TRBJ2-7,-,-,TRBV5-6,TGTGCCAGCAGCTTGGGGGAGGAGGCCTACGAGCAGTACTTC,CASSLGEEAYEQYF
TRBJ2-1,TRBD1,-,TRBV28,TGTGCCAGCAGTTTGGCCGGGACAGTCTCCTACAATGAGCAGTTCTTC,CASSLAGTVSYNEQFF
TRBJ1-5,-,-,TRBV2,TGTGCCAGCGACCAGGGAAATGGGCAGCCCCAGCATTTT,CASDQGNGQPQHF
TRBJ1-5,-,few,TRBV7-3,TGTGCCAGCAGCTACAGGGTGGGCCTTTCCAGCAATCAGCCCCAGCATTTT,CASSYRVGLSSNQPQHF
TRBJ1-2,TRBD1,-,TRBV19,TGTGCCAGTAGTTCCGGGACAGTCAACTATGGCTACACCTTC,CASSSGTVNYGYTF
TRBJ2-7,-,-,TRBV7-8,TGTGCCAGCAGCCCAGCGCGATACTCCTACGAGCAGTACTTC,CASSPARYSYEQYF
TRBJ2-5,TRBD2,once,TRBV7-6,TGTGCCAGCAGCTTAAGGCGAGGGGCGGGGGGGACCCAGTACTTC,CASSLRRGAGGTQYF
TRBJ1-1,-,-,TRBV18,TGTGCCAGCTCACCACAGCGGAACACTGAAGCTTTCTTT,CASSPQRNTEAFF
TRBJ1-2,-,-,TRBV29-1,TGCAGCGTTGAATTTCAGGGATTTGGCTACACCTTC,CSVEFQGFGYTF
TRBJ1-5,-,-,TRBV15,TGTGCCACCAGCCACGCAGGACAGTCCAATCAGCCCCAGCATTTT,CATSHAGQSNQPQHF
TRBJ1-2,TRBD1,-,TRBV11-2,TGTGCCAGCAGCTTGACCGGGACAGCTAACTATGGCTACACCTTC,CASSLTGTANYGYTF
TRBJ1-2,TRBD1,-,TRBV4-1,TGCGCCAGCATGGGACAGCATTTTTATGGCTACACCTTC,CASMGQHFYGYTF
TRBJ2-1,TRBD1,-,TRBV5-4,TGTGCCAGCAGCTTGGCAGGGGGCGCCTACAATGAGCAGTTCTTC,CASSLAGGAYNEQFF
TRBJ2-7,TRBD1,-,TRBV5-1,TGCGCCAGCAGCTTGGCTCCCGGGACAGGGGAACGTACCTACGAGCAGTACTTC,CASSLAPGTGERTYEQYF
TRBJ1-2,TRBD1,-,TRBV9,TGTGCCAGCAGCGGCCAGGGACAGCCCTACTATGGCTACACCTTC,CASSGQGQPYYGYTF
TRBJ2-5,-,few,TRBV7-2,TGTGCCAGCAGCTTAGGATCCAGGGAGACCCAGTACTTC,CASSLGSRETQYF
TRBJ1-1,-,-,TRBV6-5,TGTGCCAGCAGAAGACAGGCTAACACTGAAGCTTTCTTT,CASRRQANTEAFF
TRBJ2-1,TRBD2,-,TRBV7-2,TGTGCCAGCAGCAGTACCGGGACTAGTGAGCAGTTCTTC,CASSSTGTSEQFF
TRBJ2-7,TRBD2,-,TRBV5-1,TGCGCCAGCAGCCCTCGGGGGGTCTCCTACGAGCAGTACTTC,CASSPRGVSYEQYF
TRBJ2-1,TRBD1,-,TRBV4-3,TGCGCCAGCAGCCAAGATGCCAGGGGGTACGGCAATGAGCAGTTCTTC,CASSQDARGYGNEQFF
TRBJ2-3,TRBD2,few,TRBV7-9,TGTGCCAGTCTCCTCACTAGCGGGGCAACAGATACGCAGTATTTT,CASLLTSGATDTQYF
TRBJ1-2,-,-,TRBV2,TGTGCCAGCAGTGAAGATGAGGGAATCTATGGCTACACCTTC,CASSEDEGIYGYTF
TRBJ2-2,TRBD1,once,TRBV7-9,TGTGCCAGCAGGCCACAGGGGGCTGGGGAGCTGTTTTTT,CASRPQGAGELFF
TRBJ2-7,-,-,TRBV2,TGTGCCAGCAGTGGTAGGGACTTACCCTACGAGCAGTACTTC,CASSGRDLPYEQYF
TRBJ2-3,-,once,TRBV7-9,TGTGCCAGCAGCTTTAACACAGATACGCAGTATTTT,CASSFNTDTQYF